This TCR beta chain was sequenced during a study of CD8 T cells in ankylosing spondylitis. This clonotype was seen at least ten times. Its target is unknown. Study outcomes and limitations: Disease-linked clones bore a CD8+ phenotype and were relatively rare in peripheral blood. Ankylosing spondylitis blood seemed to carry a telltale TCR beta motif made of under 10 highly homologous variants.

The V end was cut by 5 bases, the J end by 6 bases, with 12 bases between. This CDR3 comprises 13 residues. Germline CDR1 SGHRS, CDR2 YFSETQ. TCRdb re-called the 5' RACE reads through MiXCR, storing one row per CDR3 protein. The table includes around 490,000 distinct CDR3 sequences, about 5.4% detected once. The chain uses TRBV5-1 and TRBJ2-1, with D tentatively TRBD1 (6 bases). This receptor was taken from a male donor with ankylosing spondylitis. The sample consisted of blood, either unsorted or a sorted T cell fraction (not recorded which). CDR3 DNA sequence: TGCGCCAGCAGAATTCCAGGGGTCAATGAGCAGTTCTTC. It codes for CASRIPGVNEQFF.